Listed here are 28 T cell receptor beta chains from one sample, sequenced in a study of neurological immune-mediated disorders. One entry per CDR3 protein, called by TCRdb with MiXCR from the 5' RACE reads. The sample records around 80,000 distinct CDR3 sequences, 10% being singletons. The specimen sequenced was PBMCs. The receptors originated from a man in his forties in good health.

There are many counts of this clonotype. CDR3 residues: CASSLLDRVNEQFF. The CDR3 DNA reads TGTGCCAGCAGCCTACTGGACAGGGTGAATGAGCAGTTCTTC. J is TRBJ2-1 and V is TRBV27; 8 positions agree with TRBD1. CDR1 and CDR2 from the germline V gene are MNHEY and SMNVEV (reference sequence). The CDR3 runs 14 residues. V lost 6 bases and J lost 7; bases outside the gene matches: 8.

This clonotype was observed many times. The gene calls are TRBV11-2 and TRBJ2-7; perhaps TRBD2 as D (5 bases). The CDR3 consists of 15 residues. CDR1 SGHAT and CDR2 FQNNGV come from the germline V gene. V was shortened by 1 base and J by 0 bases, with 10 bases between the two germline ends. DNA for the CDR3: TGTGCCAGCAGCTTAGCAGCGGCCTACTCCTACGAGCAGTACTTC. This translates into CASSLAAAYSYEQYF.

The sample holds many counts of this clonotype. The genes are TRBV7-9 and TRBJ2-3; the D gene is possibly TRBD2 (5 bases). The CDR3 spans 16 residues. Trimming removed 3 bases from V and 0 bases from J, with 13 bases in between. Germline V gene data show CDR1 as SEHNR and CDR2 as FQNEAQ (reference sequence). The CDR3 protein is CASSFGLSLSTDTQYF. The CDR3 region has the DNA TGTGCCAGCAGCTTCGGACTGAGCCTTAGCACAGATACGCAGTATTTT.

In its sample, this clonotype was seen many times. This chain joins TRBV5-6 and TRBJ1-1; D is perhaps TRBD1 (6 bases). The germline gives CDR1 SGHDT, CDR2 YYEEEE. The CDR3 totals 13 residues. The V end was cut by 5 bases, the J end by 6 bases, with 14 bases between. The CDR3 here is CASRLTGGAEAFF. The CDR3, as DNA: TGTGCCAGCAGATTGACAGGAGGAGCTGAAGCTTTCTTT.

This clonotype was observed at least ten times. The chain joins TRBV27 to TRBJ2-5, with TRBD2 matching over 12 bases. V lost 5 bases and J lost 7; bases outside the gene matches: 20. There are 19 residues in the CDR3. Germline V CDR1 and CDR2: MNHEY, SMNVEV (reference sequence). CDR3: CASSPRSMTSGGRMWTQYF. The CDR3 nucleotides are TGTGCCAGCAGTCCACGCTCCATGACTAGCGGGGGTCGAATGTGGACCCAGTACTTC.

This clonotype occurred once. A junction end diverges from the germline sequence, so it may reflect a read error. The chain employs TRBV5-1 and TRBJ2-1; the match to TRBD2 covers 8 bases. The germline CDR1 and CDR2 sequences are SGHRS and YFSETQ. The CDR3 has 15 residues. CDR3 coding DNA: TGCGCCATCAGCTCAGAGCGGGAGCCTTACAATGAGCAGTTCTTC. It yields the protein CAISSEREPYNEQFF.

This clonotype was seen many times. This sequence joins TRBV20-1 and TRBJ2-2; 9 bases are shared with TRBD1. The CDR3 is made up of 15 amino acids. Looked up from germline, CDR1 is DFQATT and CDR2 is SNEGSKA (reference sequence). Trimming took 0 bases from V and 7 from J; bases not matched to a gene: 6. The DNA for the CDR3 is TGCAGTGCTAGAGATCAGCGGACAGGGGACGGGGAGCTGTTTTTT. As protein: CSARDQRTGDGELFF.

This clonotype was seen many times. The chain carries TRBV2 and TRBJ2-2; 9 positions agree with TRBD2. Per germline, CDR1 SNHLY and CDR2 FYNNEI. This CDR3 contains 16 residues. Trimming took 7 bases from V and 5 from J; bases not matched to a gene: 11. The CDR3 DNA follows: TGTGCCAGCAATCCCTCCGCGGGGGGGCCGACCGGGGAGCTGTTTTTT. Translating gives CASNPSAGGPTGELFF.

This clonotype was recorded many times. The J gene is TRBJ2-1, the V gene TRBV10-1, with 15 bases matching TRBD2. Trimming removed 3 bases from V and 7 bases from J; junction bases left unmatched: 4. The CDR3 sequence is 16 residues long. CDR1 and CDR2 (germline): WNHNN, SYGVQD (reference sequence). CDR3 DNA: TGCGCCAGCAGTGACCATGGACTAGCGGGGGGGAATGAGCAGTTCTTC. This translates into CASSDHGLAGGNEQFF.

This clonotype was seen at least ten times. This rearrangement joins TRBV5-5 to TRBJ2-1; TRBD2 aligns across 9 bases. Germline V gives CDR1 SGHKS, CDR2 YYEKEE (reference sequence). This CDR3 comprises 15 residues. V dropped 3 bases and J dropped 3; count of bases not matched to a gene: 4. CDR3 DNA sequence: TGTGCCAGCAGCTCACTAGCGGGTTTCTACAATGAGCAGTTCTTC. Translated: CASSSLAGFYNEQFF.

This clonotype was counted ten times or more. V is TRBV6-1 and J is TRBJ2-1, with TRBD1 identical over 7 bases. Looked up from germline, CDR1 is MNHNS and CDR2 is SASEGT. The CDR3 consists of 14 residues. V was pared by 5 bases and J by 0 bases, with 1 base of the junction left unmatched. DNA for the CDR3: TGTGCCAGCAGTCGGACAGGCTCCTACAATGAGCAGTTCTTC. This sequence encodes CASSRTGSYNEQFF.

Many counts were recorded for this clonotype. In DNA form, the CDR3 reads TGCAGTGCTAGGGGCGGGGGGGCATCCTACAATGAGCAGTTCTTC. Translated: CSARGGGASYNEQFF. J is TRBJ2-1 and V is TRBV20-1; 9 bases are shared with TRBD2. The CDR3 covers 15 residues. The germline gives CDR1 DFQATT, CDR2 SNEGSKA (reference sequence). The V and J ends lost 3 bases and 1 base, in that order; junction bases with no gene match: 4.

At least ten counts were recorded for this clonotype. The V gene is TRBV5-1, the J gene TRBJ1-1; D is unclear. The germline CDR1 and CDR2 sequences are SGHRS and YFSETQ. V gave up 8 bases and J gave up 0 bases, with 17 bases separating them. CDR3 length equals 15 residues. The CDR3 nucleotides read TGCGCCAGTAAACCCGGTCAAAACCTGAACACTGAAGCTTTCTTT. Its protein product is CASKPGQNLNTEAFF.

This clonotype was seen many times. The chain recombines TRBV12-3 or TRBV12-4 with TRBJ2-3; D ambiguous. CDR3 length: 14 amino acids. Trimming left V 7 bases short and J 5 bases short, with 16 bases between. The CDR3 region has the DNA TGTGCCAGCACCGGCGTACAGAGCGAAGATACGCAGTATTTT. Translating gives CASTGVQSEDTQYF.

This clonotype was seen a handful of times. The DNA for the CDR3 is TGTGCCAGTAGTCGAGTAGGCAGCCTCAATGAGCAGTTCTTC. Its translation: CASSRVGSLNEQFF. The chain employs TRBV19 and TRBJ2-1; D gene ambiguous. This CDR3 comprises 14 residues. V was cut by 5 bases and J by 6 bases, with 14 bases left in between. Germline V CDR1 and CDR2: LNHDA, SQIVND (reference sequence).

There are many counts of this clonotype. The chain uses TRBV20-1 and TRBJ2-2; TRBD1 is a possible D gene (6 bases). V was pared by 0 bases and J by 0 bases, with 8 bases between. This CDR3 is built from 15 residues. Looked up from germline, CDR1 is DFQATT and CDR2 is SNEGSKA (reference sequence). In DNA, the CDR3 is TGCAGTGCTAGAGACAACAGGGCGAACACCGGGGAGCTGTTTTTT. This translates into CSARDNRANTGELFF.

This clonotype was observed at least ten times. V gene TRBV15 combines with J gene TRBJ2-6; the D gene is possibly TRBD2 (7 bases). The CDR3 has 17 residues. From germline, CDR1 is LNHNV and CDR2 YYDKDF (reference sequence). The germline V and J ends were trimmed by 6 bases and 0 bases, with 15 bases remaining between them. The CDR3 region has the DNA TGTGCCACCAGAGGGGGGGGAACCAGCTCTGGGGCCAACGTCCTGACTTTC. Translation: CATRGGGTSSGANVLTF.

This clonotype appeared many times. The chain links TRBV2 to TRBJ2-7; 7 bases are a match to TRBD2. The CDR3 spans 13 residues. CDR1 and CDR2 from the germline V gene are SNHLY and FYNNEI. Losses at the gene ends were 8 bases for V and 2 bases for J; bases not matched to a gene: 6. The CDR3 nucleotides are TGTGCCAGCTCCCCGGGACTAACCTACGAGCAGTACTTC. Protein: CASSPGLTYEQYF.

This clonotype came up many times. The chain has TRBV5-1 and TRBJ2-3; the D gene is possibly TRBD1 (6 bases). The CDR3 runs 15 residues. Deletions cut 3 bases from V and 2 bases from J, with 13 bases between. Germline CDR1 is SGHRS and CDR2 is YFSETQ. CDR3: CASSSDGTTTDTQYF. CDR3 sequence (DNA): TGCGCCAGCAGCTCCGACGGGACAACCACAGATACGCAGTATTTT.

Ten or more counts support this clonotype. This chain uses TRBV10-2 with TRBJ2-5, with unresolved D. The V gene's germline CDR1 is WSHSY and CDR2 SAAADI. V was pared by 1 base and J by 2 bases, with 8 bases between. This CDR3 region has 14 residues. As DNA, the CDR3 is TGCGCCAGCAGTGAGTTTAGTAGACAAGAGACCCAGTACTTC. Its protein product is CASSEFSRQETQYF.

This clonotype was recorded many times. The chain joins TRBV5-1 to TRBJ2-2; 9 positions match TRBD1. Germline CDR1 and CDR2: SGHRS and YFSETQ. Trimming cost V 1 base and J 7 bases; bases outside gene matches: 5. The CDR3 totals 15 residues. CDR3 loop: CASSLLQGANGELFF. The CDR3 bases are TGCGCCAGCAGCTTGTTACAGGGGGCAAACGGGGAGCTGTTTTTT.

There are many counts of this clonotype. The rearrangement joins TRBV5-1 to TRBJ2-7; D gene uncertain. V shed 2 bases and J shed 4 bases, with 16 bases lying between them. The CDR3 is made up of 15 amino acids. In germline, CDR1 is SGHRS, CDR2 YFSETQ. CDR3 residues: CASSFGSSLGYEQYF. The CDR3 DNA is TGCGCCAGCAGCTTTGGCTCCTCTTTGGGATACGAGCAGTACTTC.

This clonotype was counted many times. This chain links TRBV7-8 with TRBJ1-2; 7 nucleotides match TRBD1. Germline loops: CDR1 SGHVS, CDR2 FQNEAQ. This CDR3 has 15 residues. Trimming cost V 0 bases and J 6 bases; bases outside gene matches: 7. Here the CDR3 DNA reads TGTGCCAGCAGCTTAGCGTATCGACAGGGAGATGGCTACACCTTC. Residues: CASSLAYRQGDGYTF.

This clonotype appeared many times. CDR3 protein: CASRLGRGSTEAFF. The CDR3 DNA reads as TGTGCCAGCAGGTTGGGGCGGGGATCCACTGAAGCTTTCTTT. The rearrangement links TRBV7-2 to TRBJ1-1; weak D call: TRBD1 (5 bases). Germline CDR1 SGHTA, CDR2 FQGNSA. V was shortened by 6 bases and J by 4 bases, with 15 bases between the two germline ends. The CDR3 is 14 amino acids.

This clonotype was seen repeatedly, ten times or more. The chain has TRBV5-1 and TRBJ2-1; D is ambiguous. The CDR3 spans 11 residues. The ends were cut back, 9 bases at V and 5 bases at J, with 9 bases in the middle. Germline CDR1 is SGHRS and CDR2 is YFSETQ. CDR3 sequence reads: CATAENNEQFF. Here the CDR3 DNA reads TGCGCCACCGCCGAGAACAATGAGCAGTTCTTC.

This clonotype appeared many times. CDR3: CSARRVIRQGTYEQYF. CDR3 bases: TGCAGTGCTAGAAGGGTCATTAGACAGGGAACCTACGAGCAGTACTTC. The genes are TRBV20-1 and TRBJ2-7, with 7 bases fitting TRBD1. CDR1 is DFQATT, CDR2 SNEGSKA, per germline (reference sequence). CDR3 length: 16 residues. Trimming cost V 2 bases and J 2 bases; bases outside gene matches: 12.

This clonotype was seen ten or more times. The chain links TRBV10-3 to TRBJ2-4; no clear D gene. The V gene lost 3 bases and the J gene lost 15 bases, with 15 bases spanning the gap. The germline CDR1 and CDR2 sequences are ENHRY and SYGVKD. The CDR3 totals 12 residues. CDR3 nucleotides: TGTGCCATCAGTGACCGGACGGCGAGCAGGTACTTC. This encodes CAISDRTASRYF.

This clonotype came up many times. The chain employs TRBV12-3 or TRBV12-4 and TRBJ2-3, with D unresolved. The CDR3 runs to 16 residues. Trimming stripped 0 bases from V and 2 bases from J, with 12 bases between. The CDR3 DNA reads as TGTGCCAGCAGTTTAGCGGCTAGTTCCTTCACAGATACGCAGTATTTT. Protein sequence: CASSLAASSFTDTQYF.